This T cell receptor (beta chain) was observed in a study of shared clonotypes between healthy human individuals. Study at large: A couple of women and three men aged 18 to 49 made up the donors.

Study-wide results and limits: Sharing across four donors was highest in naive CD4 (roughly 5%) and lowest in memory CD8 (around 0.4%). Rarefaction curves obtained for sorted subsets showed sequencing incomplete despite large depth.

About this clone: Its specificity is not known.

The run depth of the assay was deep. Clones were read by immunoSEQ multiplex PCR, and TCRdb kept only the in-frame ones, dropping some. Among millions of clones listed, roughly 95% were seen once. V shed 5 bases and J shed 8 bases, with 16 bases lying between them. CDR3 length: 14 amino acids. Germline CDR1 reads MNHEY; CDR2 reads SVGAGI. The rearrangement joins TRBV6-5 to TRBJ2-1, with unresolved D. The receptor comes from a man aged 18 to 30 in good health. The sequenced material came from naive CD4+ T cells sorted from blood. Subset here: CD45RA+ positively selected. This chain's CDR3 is CASSTPGPGDEQFF. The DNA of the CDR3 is TGTGCCAGCAGTACACCGGGCCCTGGGGATGAGCAGTTCTTC.